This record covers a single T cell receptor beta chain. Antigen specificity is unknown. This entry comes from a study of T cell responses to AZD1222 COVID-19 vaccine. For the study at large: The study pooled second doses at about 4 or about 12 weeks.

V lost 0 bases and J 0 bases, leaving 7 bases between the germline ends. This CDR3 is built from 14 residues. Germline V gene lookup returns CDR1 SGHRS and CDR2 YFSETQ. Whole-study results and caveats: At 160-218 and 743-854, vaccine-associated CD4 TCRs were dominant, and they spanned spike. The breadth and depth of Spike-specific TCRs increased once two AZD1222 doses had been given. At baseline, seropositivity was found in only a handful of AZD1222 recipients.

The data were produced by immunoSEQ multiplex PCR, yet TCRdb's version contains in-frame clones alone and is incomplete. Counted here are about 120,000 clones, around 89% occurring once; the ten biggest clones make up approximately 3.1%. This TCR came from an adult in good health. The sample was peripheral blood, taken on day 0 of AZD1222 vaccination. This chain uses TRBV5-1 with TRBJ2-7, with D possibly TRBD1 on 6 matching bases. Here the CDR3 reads CASSLGQDSYEQYF. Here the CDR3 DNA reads TGCGCCAGCAGCTTGGGACAGGACTCCTACGAGCAGTACTTC.